The entry below describes one T cell receptor beta chain. Its specificity is unknown. A marrow graft followed busulfan-fludarabine conditioning, with cyclophosphamide on days +3 and +4. The sample originates from a study of T cells after posttransplantation cyclophosphamide. Findings and limits, study-wide: Blood and skin or GI T cell repertoires showed limited TRB overlap. After PTCy, TRB diversity resembled that of CNI/methotrexate controls.

Germline loops: CDR1 SGHAT, CDR2 FQNNGV. The CDR3 is 14 amino acids. V lost 0 bases and J 9 bases, leaving 14 bases between the germline ends. Generated by immunoSEQ multiplex PCR, the TCRdb table keeps only in-frame clones and is missing some. The sample lists over 3,500 clones; around 79% were seen once. The origin of this receptor is a male patient in his forties or fifties who received an allogeneic stem cell transplant from an unrelated donor, was CMV-positive, and had acute GVHD only. The graft donor may have given rise to some T cells. The sequencing used PBMCs, collected 29 days after a stem cell transplant with posttransplant cyclophosphamide. The chain is built from TRBV11-2 and TRBJ1-2, with D possibly matching TRBD1 (5 bases). Here the CDR3 DNA reads TGTGCCAGCAGCTTAGAGCCGGGCAGGGCGCGCTACACCTTC. It translates to CASSLEPGRARYTF.